This T cell receptor (beta chain) is drawn from a study of T-cell memory formation after mild COVID-19. CDR1 and CDR2 (germline): SGHRS, YFSETQ. Trimming removed 8 bases from V and 2 bases from J, with 17 bases in between. The CDR3 consists of 15 residues. TCRdb independently ran MiXCR on the 5' RACE reads; one entry per CDR3 protein. The profile shows about 390,000 distinct CDR3 sequences, under 25% of them singletons. V and J are TRBV5-1 and TRBJ2-1, with D possibly matching TRBD2 (5 bases). Sequencing was done on a sample of PBMCs or a T cell subset sorted from them (not recorded which). The origin of this receptor is an adult woman who had mild COVID-19 (a few samples of this study predate the infection). Cell type and time point are not known. CDR3 nucleotide sequence: TGCGCCAGTAGCCCGGAAAAGCGGACCTACAATGAGCAGTTCTTC. The encoded protein is CASSPEKRTYNEQFF.